Following are 2 T cell receptor beta chains from one sample sequenced in a study of blood T cell repertoires in COVID-19. Assay used: immunoSEQ multiplex PCR; TCRdb lists only in-frame clones, some missing. The repertoire holds roughly 240,000 clones, with roughly 85% as singletons. Sample: peripheral blood. The receptors stem from a man in his fifties with COVID-19, enrolled during active disease.

The chain recombines TRBV30 with TRBJ1-6; 7 nucleotides agree with TRBD1. This CDR3 is 13 amino acids long. V shed 2 bases, J shed 10 bases, and the junction held 5 bases outside the gene matches. Per the germline V gene, CDR1 is GTSNPN and CDR2 is SVGIG (reference sequence). CDR3 region: CAWSWDSRSPLHF. CDR3 in DNA: TGTGCCTGGAGTTGGGACAGCCGATCACCCCTCCACTTT.

The chain is built from TRBV9 and TRBJ2-2; TRBD2 agrees at 12 bases. Per germline, CDR1 SGDLS and CDR2 YYNGEE. The CDR3 extends over 19 amino acids. V was pared by 0 bases and J by 0 bases, with 6 bases of the junction left unmatched. The CDR3 region has the DNA TGTGCCAGCAGCGTAGTGCCTAGCGGGGGGGCAACGAACACCGGGGAGCTGTTTTTT. It is translated as CASSVVPSGGATNTGELFF.